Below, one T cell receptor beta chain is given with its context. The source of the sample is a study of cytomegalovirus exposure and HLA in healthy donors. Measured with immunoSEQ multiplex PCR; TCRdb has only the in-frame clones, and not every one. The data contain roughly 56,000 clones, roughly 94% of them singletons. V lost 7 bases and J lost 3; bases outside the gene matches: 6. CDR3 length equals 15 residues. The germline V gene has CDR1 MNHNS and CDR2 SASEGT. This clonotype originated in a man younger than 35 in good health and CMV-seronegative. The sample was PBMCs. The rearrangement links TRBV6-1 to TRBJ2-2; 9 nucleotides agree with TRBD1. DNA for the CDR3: TGTGCCAGCATTACAGGGGGCTTGGACACCGGGGAGCTGTTTTTT. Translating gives CASITGGLDTGELFF.